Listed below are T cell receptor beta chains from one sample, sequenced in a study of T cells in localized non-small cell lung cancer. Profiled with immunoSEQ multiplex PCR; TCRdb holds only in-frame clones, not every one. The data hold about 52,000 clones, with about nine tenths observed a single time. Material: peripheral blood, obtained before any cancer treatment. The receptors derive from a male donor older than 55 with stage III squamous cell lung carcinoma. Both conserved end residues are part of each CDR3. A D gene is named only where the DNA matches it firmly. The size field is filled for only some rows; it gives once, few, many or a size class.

CDR3 DNA: TGTGCCACCAGCAGAGACCCCACCGGGGAGCTGTTTTTT
CDR3 protein: CATSRDPTGELFF
D gene: -
clone size: -
J gene: TRBJ2-2
V gene: TRBV15

CDR3 DNA: TGCGCCAGCAGCTTTAATTTGGTGGACCTGGGGGTCTTC
CDR3 protein: CASSFNLVDLGVF
D gene: -
clone size: -
J gene: TRBJ2-1
V gene: TRBV5-1

CDR3 DNA: TGTGCCTCAGGACAGGACCTAATCTATGGCTACACCTTC
CDR3 protein: CASGQDLIYGYTF
D gene: TRBD1
clone size: -
J gene: TRBJ1-2
V gene: TRBV28

CDR3 DNA: TGTGCCAGCAGCTTTGAGGGCAGGGCTAATTCACCCCTCCACTTT
CDR3 protein: CASSFEGRANSPLHF
D gene: -
clone size: -
J gene: TRBJ1-6
V gene: TRBV7-9

CDR3 DNA: TGTGCCAGCAGCAAGGGACAGGGCTACAATGAGCAGTTCTTC
CDR3 protein: CASSKGQGYNEQFF
D gene: TRBD1
clone size: few
J gene: TRBJ2-1
V gene: TRBV5-5

CDR3 DNA: TGTGCTAGTCGCGGGGGGGTGAACACCGGGGAGCTGTTTTTT
CDR3 protein: CASRGGVNTGELFF
D gene: TRBD2
clone size: -
J gene: TRBJ2-2
V gene: TRBV12-5

CDR3 DNA: TGTGCCAGCAGTTTAGAGGGGACGAATAATTCACCCCTCCACTTT
CDR3 protein: CASSLEGTNNSPLHF
D gene: -
clone size: -
J gene: TRBJ1-6
V gene: TRBV27

CDR3 DNA: TGTGCCAGCAGCTCGGGACTAGCGGGAGGGCGGACTGAGCAGTTCTTC
CDR3 protein: CASSSGLAGGRTEQFF
D gene: TRBD2
clone size: -
J gene: TRBJ2-1
V gene: TRBV7-9

CDR3 DNA: TGTGCCAGCAGCGCCTCGTCGGGCGCTAATGAAGCTTTCTTT
CDR3 protein: CASSASSGANEAFF
D gene: -
clone size: -
J gene: TRBJ1-1
V gene: TRBV9

CDR3 DNA: TGCGCCAGCAGCTTGGCATTGGCTAGCGGGAGAGGGAATGAGCAGTTCTTC
CDR3 protein: CASSLALASGRGNEQFF
D gene: TRBD2
clone size: -
J gene: TRBJ2-1
V gene: TRBV5-1

CDR3 DNA: TGTGCCATCAGCGCCCTAAAACGGAGCGGTGCCAGCTCCTACAATGAGCAGTTCTTC
CDR3 protein: CAISALKRSGASSYNEQFF
D gene: -
clone size: -
J gene: TRBJ2-1
V gene: TRBV10-3

CDR3 DNA: TGCGCCAGCAGTCTCACCCCGGGAGGTGAGCAGTACTTC
CDR3 protein: CASSLTPGGEQYF
D gene: TRBD2
clone size: -
J gene: TRBJ2-7
V gene: TRBV5-1

CDR3 DNA: TGTGCCTGGAGTGACGGACAGGGCGGGCCCCAGCATTTT
CDR3 protein: CAWSDGQGGPQHF
D gene: TRBD1
clone size: -
J gene: TRBJ1-5
V gene: TRBV30

CDR3 DNA: TGTGCCAGCAGCCCAGGAGATAGCGGGGGGGCCGGGGATGAGACCCAGTACTTC
CDR3 protein: CASSPGDSGGAGDETQYF
D gene: TRBD2
clone size: few
J gene: TRBJ2-5
V gene: TRBV9

CDR3 DNA: TGTGCCAGCAGCTTATTTCGGGCGCTAGCGGCGAACACCGGGGAGCTGTTTTTT
CDR3 protein: CASSLFRALAANTGELFF
D gene: TRBD2
clone size: -
J gene: TRBJ2-2
V gene: TRBV7-2

CDR3 DNA: TGTGCCAGTCGAGACACCAGCACAGATACGCAGTATTTT
CDR3 protein: CASRDTSTDTQYF
D gene: -
clone size: -
J gene: TRBJ2-3
V gene: TRBV6-5

CDR3 DNA: TGTGCCAGCAGTGAAGAAGGGGTTCAAGCTTTCTTT
CDR3 protein: CASSEEGVQAFF
D gene: -
clone size: -
J gene: TRBJ1-1
V gene: TRBV2

CDR3 DNA: TGTGCCAGTAGTATGGGAGGAGTTTCCCGGGGGTTATACTTC
CDR3 protein: CASSMGGVSRGLYF
D gene: -
clone size: -
J gene: TRBJ2-5
V gene: TRBV19

CDR3 DNA: TGTGCCAGCAGTGACTCGGCAGGGGGTTACGAGCAGTACTTC
CDR3 protein: CASSDSAGGYEQYF
D gene: TRBD1
clone size: -
J gene: TRBJ2-7
V gene: TRBV6-4

CDR3 DNA: TGTGCCAGCAGCCTAAGGGTGGGGGACACTGAAGCTTTCTTT
CDR3 protein: CASSLRVGDTEAFF
D gene: -
clone size: -
J gene: TRBJ1-1
V gene: TRBV4-2

CDR3 DNA: TGCGCCAGCAGCGGTGGGGCGGTGTCAACAGAGACCCAGTACTTC
CDR3 protein: CASSGGAVSTETQYF
D gene: -
clone size: -
J gene: TRBJ2-5
V gene: TRBV5-1

CDR3 DNA: TGTGCCAGCAGCCCGACCCGTGCCCCCTACGAGCAGTACTTC
CDR3 protein: CASSPTRAPYEQYF
D gene: -
clone size: -
J gene: TRBJ2-7
V gene: TRBV4-2

CDR3 DNA: TGTGCCAGCTATAGCACAGATACGCAGTATTTT
CDR3 protein: CASYSTDTQYF
D gene: -
clone size: -
J gene: TRBJ2-3
V gene: TRBV18

CDR3 DNA: TGTGCCTGGAGTGTACCCGGATTTCAAGAGACCCAGTACTTC
CDR3 protein: CAWSVPGFQETQYF
D gene: -
clone size: few
J gene: TRBJ2-5
V gene: TRBV30

CDR3 DNA: TGTGCCAGCAGTTTATCGGGGGGGGGACAGGGCAATCAGCCCCAGCATTTT
CDR3 protein: CASSLSGGGQGNQPQHF
D gene: TRBD1
clone size: -
J gene: TRBJ1-5
V gene: TRBV27

CDR3 DNA: TGTGCCAGTGGCGGGTTAATGAACACTGAAGCTTTCTTT
CDR3 protein: CASGGLMNTEAFF
D gene: -
clone size: -
J gene: TRBJ1-1
V gene: TRBV19

CDR3 DNA: TGTGCCAGTAGTATAGTCCCTACAGGGGGCGGTAAAGATACGCAGTATTTT
CDR3 protein: CASSIVPTGGGKDTQYF
D gene: TRBD1
clone size: -
J gene: TRBJ2-3
V gene: TRBV19

CDR3 DNA: TGTGCCAGCAGCTCCCGACTAGCGGGAGGGGAGACCCAGTACTTC
CDR3 protein: CASSSRLAGGETQYF
D gene: TRBD2
clone size: once
J gene: TRBJ2-5
V gene: TRBV9

CDR3 DNA: TGTGCCAGCAGCCCGAGCCGGGCAGGGCCCTCCTACGAGCAGTACTTC
CDR3 protein: CASSPSRAGPSYEQYF
D gene: -
clone size: -
J gene: TRBJ2-7
V gene: TRBV11-1

CDR3 DNA: TGTGCCAGCAGCGTAGCTGGACTAGCGGGAGGCACCGGGGAGCTGTTTTTT
CDR3 protein: CASSVAGLAGGTGELFF
D gene: TRBD2
clone size: -
J gene: TRBJ2-2
V gene: TRBV9

CDR3 DNA: TGTGCCAGCAGCGCCTTCGACGGGGGGAACACTGAAGCTTTCTTT
CDR3 protein: CASSAFDGGNTEAFF
D gene: -
clone size: -
J gene: TRBJ1-1
V gene: TRBV9

CDR3 DNA: TGTGCCAGCAGCTTAGGCGGGGGAAGTGAGACCCAGTACTTC
CDR3 protein: CASSLGGGSETQYF
D gene: TRBD2
clone size: -
J gene: TRBJ2-5
V gene: TRBV11-2

CDR3 DNA: TGTGCCAGCAGCCAAGATACTAGCTATGGCTACACCTTC
CDR3 protein: CASSQDTSYGYTF
D gene: -
clone size: few
J gene: TRBJ1-2
V gene: TRBV14

CDR3 DNA: TGTGCCAGCTTTCTAGACAGGGGTGCTGAAGCTTTCTTT
CDR3 protein: CASFLDRGAEAFF
D gene: TRBD1
clone size: -
J gene: TRBJ1-1
V gene: TRBV18

CDR3 DNA: TGCGCCAGCAGCTTAACCGGGACAGTCTATAATTCACCCCTCCACTTT
CDR3 protein: CASSLTGTVYNSPLHF
D gene: TRBD1
clone size: -
J gene: TRBJ1-6
V gene: TRBV5-1

CDR3 DNA: TGTGCCAGAAGCTTGCACAGGGGAGACTATGGCTACACCTTC
CDR3 protein: CARSLHRGDYGYTF
D gene: TRBD1
clone size: -
J gene: TRBJ1-2
V gene: TRBV5-3

CDR3 DNA: TGCGCCAGCAGCTTGGGACCAAGCTCTGGAAACACCATATATTTT
CDR3 protein: CASSLGPSSGNTIYF
D gene: -
clone size: -
J gene: TRBJ1-3
V gene: TRBV5-1